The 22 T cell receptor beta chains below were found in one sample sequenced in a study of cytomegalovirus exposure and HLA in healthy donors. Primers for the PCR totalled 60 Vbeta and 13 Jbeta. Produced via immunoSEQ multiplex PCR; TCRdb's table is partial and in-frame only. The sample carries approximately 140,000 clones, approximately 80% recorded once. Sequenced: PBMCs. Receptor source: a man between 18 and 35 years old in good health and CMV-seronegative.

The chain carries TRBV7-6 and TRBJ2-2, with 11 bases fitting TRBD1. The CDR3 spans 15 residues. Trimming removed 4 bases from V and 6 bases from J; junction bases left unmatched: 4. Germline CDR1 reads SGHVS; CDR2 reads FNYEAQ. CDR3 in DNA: TGTGCCAGCAGCTGGGGACAGGGGGGGTCCGGGGAGCTGTTTTTT. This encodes CASSWGQGGSGELFF.

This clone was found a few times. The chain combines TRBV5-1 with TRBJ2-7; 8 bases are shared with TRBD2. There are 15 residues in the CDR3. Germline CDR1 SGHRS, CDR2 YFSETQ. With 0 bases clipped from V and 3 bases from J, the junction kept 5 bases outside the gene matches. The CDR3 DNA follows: TGCGCCAGCAGCTTGGACACTAGCGGCTTCTACGAGCAGTACTTC. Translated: CASSLDTSGFYEQYF.

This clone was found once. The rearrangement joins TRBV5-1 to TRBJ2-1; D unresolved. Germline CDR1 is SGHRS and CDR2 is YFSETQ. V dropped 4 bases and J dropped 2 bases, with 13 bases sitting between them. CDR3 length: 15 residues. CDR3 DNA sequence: TGCGCCAGCAGCAGTCGTCCAGATGCCTACAATGAGCAGTTCTTC. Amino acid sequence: CASSSRPDAYNEQFF.

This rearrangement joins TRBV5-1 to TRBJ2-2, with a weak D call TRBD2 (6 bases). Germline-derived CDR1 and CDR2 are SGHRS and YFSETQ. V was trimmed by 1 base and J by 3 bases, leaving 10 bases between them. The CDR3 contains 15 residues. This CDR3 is CASSLTSGHTGELFF. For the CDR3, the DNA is TGCGCCAGCAGCTTGACCAGCGGGCACACCGGGGAGCTGTTTTTT. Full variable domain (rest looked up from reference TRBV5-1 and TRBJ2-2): KAGVTQTPRYLIKTRGQQVTLSCSPISGHRSVSWYQQTPGQGLQFLFEYFSETQRNKGNFPGRFSGRQFSNSRSEMNVSTLELGDSALYLCASSLTSGHTGELFFGEGSRLTVL.

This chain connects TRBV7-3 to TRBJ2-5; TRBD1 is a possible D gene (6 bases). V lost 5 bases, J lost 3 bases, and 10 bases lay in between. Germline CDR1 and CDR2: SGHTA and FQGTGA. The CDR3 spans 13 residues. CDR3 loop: CASSRGQEETQYF. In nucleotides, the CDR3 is TGTGCCAGCAGCCGGGGACAAGAAGAGACCCAGTACTTC.

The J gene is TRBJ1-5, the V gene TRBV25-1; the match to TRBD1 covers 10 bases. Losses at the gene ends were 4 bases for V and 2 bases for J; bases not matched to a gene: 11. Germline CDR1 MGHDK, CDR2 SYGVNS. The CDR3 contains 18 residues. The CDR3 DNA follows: TGTGCCAGCAGTGTTTGGGGACAGGGGAAAGTGGGCAATCAGCCCCAGCATTTT. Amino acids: CASSVWGQGKVGNQPQHF.

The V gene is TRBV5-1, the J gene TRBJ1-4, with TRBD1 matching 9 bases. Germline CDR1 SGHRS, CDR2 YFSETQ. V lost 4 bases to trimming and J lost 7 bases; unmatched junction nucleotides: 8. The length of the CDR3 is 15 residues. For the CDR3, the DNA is TGCGCCAGCAGCCCACATGGACAGGGGAGTGAAAAACTGTTTTTT. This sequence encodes CASSPHGQGSEKLFF.

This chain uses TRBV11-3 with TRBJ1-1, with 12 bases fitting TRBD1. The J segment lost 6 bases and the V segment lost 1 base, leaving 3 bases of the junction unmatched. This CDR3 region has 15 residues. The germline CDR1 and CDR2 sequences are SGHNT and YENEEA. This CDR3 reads CASSLGGTGGAEAFF. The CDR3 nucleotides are TGTGCCAGCAGCTTAGGAGGGACAGGGGGCGCTGAAGCTTTCTTT.

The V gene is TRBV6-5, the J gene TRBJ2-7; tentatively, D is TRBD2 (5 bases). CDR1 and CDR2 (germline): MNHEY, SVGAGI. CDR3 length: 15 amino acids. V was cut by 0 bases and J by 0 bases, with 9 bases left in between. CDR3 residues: CASSYSYGVSYEQYF. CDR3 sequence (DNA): TGTGCCAGCAGTTACTCGTACGGGGTCTCCTACGAGCAGTACTTC.

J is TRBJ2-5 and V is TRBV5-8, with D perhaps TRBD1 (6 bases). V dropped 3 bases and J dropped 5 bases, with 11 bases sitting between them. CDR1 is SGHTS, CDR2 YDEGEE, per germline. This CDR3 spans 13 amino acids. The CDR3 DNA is TGTGCCAGCAGCTGGACAGTCGCGGAGACCCAGTACTTC. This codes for CASSWTVAETQYF.

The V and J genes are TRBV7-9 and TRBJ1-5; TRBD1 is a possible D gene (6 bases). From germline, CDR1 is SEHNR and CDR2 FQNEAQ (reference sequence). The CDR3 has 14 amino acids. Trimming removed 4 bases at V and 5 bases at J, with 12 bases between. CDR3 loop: CASSYETGYQPQHF. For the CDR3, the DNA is TGTGCCAGCAGCTACGAAACAGGGTATCAGCCCCAGCATTTT. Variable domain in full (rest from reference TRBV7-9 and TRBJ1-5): DTGVSQNPRHKITKRGQNVTFRCDPISEHNRLYWYRQTLGQGPEFLTYFQNEAQLEKSRLLSDRFSAERPKGSFSTLEIQRTEQGDSAMYLCASSYETGYQPQHFGDGTRLSIL.

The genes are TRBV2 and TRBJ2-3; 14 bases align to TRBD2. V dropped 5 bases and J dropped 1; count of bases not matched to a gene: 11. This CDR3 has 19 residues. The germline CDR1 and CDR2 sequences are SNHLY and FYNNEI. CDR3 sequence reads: CASSPGGWGLAGGTDTQYF. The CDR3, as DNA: TGTGCCAGCAGTCCAGGGGGTTGGGGACTAGCGGGGGGCACAGATACGCAGTATTTT.

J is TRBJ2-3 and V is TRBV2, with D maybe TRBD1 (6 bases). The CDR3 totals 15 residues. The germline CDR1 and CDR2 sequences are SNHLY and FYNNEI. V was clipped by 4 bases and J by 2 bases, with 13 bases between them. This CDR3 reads CASSATGYLTDTQYF. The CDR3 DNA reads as TGTGCCAGCAGTGCGACAGGTTACCTCACAGATACGCAGTATTTT. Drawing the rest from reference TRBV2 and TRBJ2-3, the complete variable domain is EPEVTQTPSHQVTQMGQEVILRCVPISNHLYFYWYRQILGQKVEFLVSFYNNEISEKSEIFDDQFSVERPDGSNFTLKIRSTKLEDSAMYFCASSATGYLTDTQYFGPGTRLTVL.

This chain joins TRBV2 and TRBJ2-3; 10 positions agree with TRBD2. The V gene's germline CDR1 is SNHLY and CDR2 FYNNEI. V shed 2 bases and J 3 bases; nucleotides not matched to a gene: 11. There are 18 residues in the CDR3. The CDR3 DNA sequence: TGTGCCAGCAGTGAATGGGGCCGGAGCGGGAGGGATACAGATACGCAGTATTTT. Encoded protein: CASSEWGRSGRDTDTQYF.

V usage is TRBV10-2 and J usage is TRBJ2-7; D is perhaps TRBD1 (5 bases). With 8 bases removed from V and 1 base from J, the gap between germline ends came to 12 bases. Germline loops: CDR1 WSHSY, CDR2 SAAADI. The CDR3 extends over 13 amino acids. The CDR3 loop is CASGQGTSYEQYF. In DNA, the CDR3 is TGCGCCAGCGGGCAGGGTACTTCCTACGAGCAGTACTTC.

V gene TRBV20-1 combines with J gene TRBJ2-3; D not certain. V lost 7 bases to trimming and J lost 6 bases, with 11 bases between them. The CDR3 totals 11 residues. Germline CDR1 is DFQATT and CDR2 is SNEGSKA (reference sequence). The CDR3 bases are TGCAGTGGGCGAACCGGGGATACGCAGTATTTT. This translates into CSGRTGDTQYF.

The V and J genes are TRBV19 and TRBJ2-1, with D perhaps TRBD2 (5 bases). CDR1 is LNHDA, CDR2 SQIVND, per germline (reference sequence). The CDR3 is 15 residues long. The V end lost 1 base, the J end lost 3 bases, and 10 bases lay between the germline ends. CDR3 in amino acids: CASSIVGENYNEQFF. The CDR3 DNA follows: TGTGCCAGTAGTATAGTGGGAGAGAACTACAATGAGCAGTTCTTC.

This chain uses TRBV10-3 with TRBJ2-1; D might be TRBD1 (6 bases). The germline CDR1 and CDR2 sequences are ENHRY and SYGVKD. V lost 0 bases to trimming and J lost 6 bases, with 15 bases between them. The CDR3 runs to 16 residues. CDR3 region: CAISESVGRGPNEQFF. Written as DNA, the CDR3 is TGTGCCATCAGTGAGTCTGTGGGCAGGGGACCCAATGAGCAGTTCTTC.

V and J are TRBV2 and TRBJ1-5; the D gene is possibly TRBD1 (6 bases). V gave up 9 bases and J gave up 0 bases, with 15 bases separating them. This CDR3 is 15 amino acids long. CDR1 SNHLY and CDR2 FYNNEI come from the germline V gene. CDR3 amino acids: CASTGSRGSNQPQHF. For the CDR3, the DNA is TGTGCCAGTACAGGGAGCCGGGGTAGCAATCAGCCCCAGCATTTT.

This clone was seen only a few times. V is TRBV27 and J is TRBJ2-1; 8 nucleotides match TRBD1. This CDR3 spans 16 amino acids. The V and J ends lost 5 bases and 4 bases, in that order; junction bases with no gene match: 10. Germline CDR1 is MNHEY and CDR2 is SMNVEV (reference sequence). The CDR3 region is CASSPTDRGSYNEQFF. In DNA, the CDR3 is TGTGCCAGCAGTCCAACTGACAGGGGCTCGTACAATGAGCAGTTCTTC.

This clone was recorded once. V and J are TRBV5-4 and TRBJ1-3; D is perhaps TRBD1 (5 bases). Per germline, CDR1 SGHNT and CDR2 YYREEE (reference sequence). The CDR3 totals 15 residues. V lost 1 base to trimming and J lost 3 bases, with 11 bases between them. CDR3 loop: CASSLLGGDGNTIYF. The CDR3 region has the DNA TGTGCCAGCAGCTTGTTGGGAGGGGATGGAAACACCATATATTTT.

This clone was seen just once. CDR3 in amino acids: CASSSPAGRGPYKPQHF. In DNA, the CDR3 is TGTGCCAGCAGTTCCCCGGCCGGCAGGGGGCCATATAAGCCCCAGCATTTT. J is TRBJ1-5 and V is TRBV28; 8 bases are shared with TRBD1. V lost 4 bases, J lost 8 bases, and 16 bases stayed unmatched. The CDR3 has 17 residues. CDR1 MDHEN and CDR2 SYDVKM come from the germline V gene.